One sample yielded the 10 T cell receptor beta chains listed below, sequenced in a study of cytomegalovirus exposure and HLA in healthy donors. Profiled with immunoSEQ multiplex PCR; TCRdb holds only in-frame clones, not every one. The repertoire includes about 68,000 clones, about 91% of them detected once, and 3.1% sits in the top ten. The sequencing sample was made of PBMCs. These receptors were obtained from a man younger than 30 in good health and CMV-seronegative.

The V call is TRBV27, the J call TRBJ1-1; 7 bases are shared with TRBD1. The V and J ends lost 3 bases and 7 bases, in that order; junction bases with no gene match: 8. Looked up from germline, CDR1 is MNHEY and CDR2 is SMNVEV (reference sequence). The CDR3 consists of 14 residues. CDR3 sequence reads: CASSFAAGGSEAFF. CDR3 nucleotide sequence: TGTGCCAGCAGTTTCGCGGCAGGGGGGAGTGAAGCTTTCTTT.

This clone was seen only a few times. CDR3 DNA: TGTGCCAGCAGTACCTCTAAGCCCCAGCATTTT. Its protein is CASSTSKPQHF. This chain joins TRBV28 and TRBJ1-5, with unresolved D. V was clipped by 5 bases and J by 8 bases, with 7 bases between them. Per germline, CDR1 MDHEN and CDR2 SYDVKM. The CDR3 spans 11 residues. Full variable domain (outside the CDR3, taken from reference TRBV28 and TRBJ1-5): DVKVTQSSRYLVKRTGEKVFLECVQDMDHENMFWYRQDPGLGLRLIYFSYDVKMKEKGDIPEGYSVSREKKERFSLILESASTNQTSMYLCASSTSKPQHFGDGTRLSIL.

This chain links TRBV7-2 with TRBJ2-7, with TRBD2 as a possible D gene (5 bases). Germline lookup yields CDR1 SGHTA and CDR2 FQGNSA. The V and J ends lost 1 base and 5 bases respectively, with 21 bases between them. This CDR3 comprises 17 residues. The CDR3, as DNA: TGTGCCAGCAGCTTAGGGGGAAGGACTTCCTTTTGGGACGAGCAGTACTTC. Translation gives CASSLGGRTSFWDEQYF. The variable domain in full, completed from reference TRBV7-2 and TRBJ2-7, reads GAGVSQSPSNKVTEKGKDVELRCDPISGHTALYWYRQSLGQGLEFLIYFQGNSAPDKSGLPSDRFSAERTGGSVSTLTIQRTQQEDSAVYLCASSLGGRTSFWDEQYFGPGTRLTVT.

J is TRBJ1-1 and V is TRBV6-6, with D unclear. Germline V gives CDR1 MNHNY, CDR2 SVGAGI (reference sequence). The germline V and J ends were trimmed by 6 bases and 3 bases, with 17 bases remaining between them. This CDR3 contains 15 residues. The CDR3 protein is CASRPLTEKDTEAFF. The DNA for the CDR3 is TGTGCCAGCAGACCACTGACGGAGAAAGACACTGAAGCTTTCTTT.

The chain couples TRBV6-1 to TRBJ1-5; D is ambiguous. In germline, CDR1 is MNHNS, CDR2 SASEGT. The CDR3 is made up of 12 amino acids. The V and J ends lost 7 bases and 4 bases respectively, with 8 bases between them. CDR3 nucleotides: TGTGCCAGCATGCGAGAAAATCAGCCCCAGCATTTT. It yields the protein CASMRENQPQHF.

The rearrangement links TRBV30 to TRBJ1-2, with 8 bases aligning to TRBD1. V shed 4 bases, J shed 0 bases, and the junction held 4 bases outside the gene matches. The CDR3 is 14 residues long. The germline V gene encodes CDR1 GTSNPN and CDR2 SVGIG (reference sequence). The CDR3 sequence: CAWTRTGPNYGYTF. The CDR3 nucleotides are TGTGCCTGGACCCGGACAGGGCCTAACTATGGCTACACCTTC.

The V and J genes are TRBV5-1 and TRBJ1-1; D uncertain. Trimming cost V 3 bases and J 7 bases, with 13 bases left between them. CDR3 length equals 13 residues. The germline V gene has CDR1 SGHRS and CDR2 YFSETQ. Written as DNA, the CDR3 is TGCGCCAGCAGCTCGGGAGCTCGGGGTGAAGCTTTCTTT. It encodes CASSSGARGEAFF.

CDR3 in amino acids: CSGTGQGSTDTQYF. The DNA for the CDR3 is TGCAGCGGTACTGGACAGGGGAGCACAGATACGCAGTATTTT. The chain is built from TRBV29-1 and TRBJ2-3, with TRBD1 matching 9 bases. CDR3 length: 14 residues. V lost 7 bases and J lost 0; bases outside the gene matches: 5. The V gene's germline CDR1 is SQVTM and CDR2 ANQGSEA.

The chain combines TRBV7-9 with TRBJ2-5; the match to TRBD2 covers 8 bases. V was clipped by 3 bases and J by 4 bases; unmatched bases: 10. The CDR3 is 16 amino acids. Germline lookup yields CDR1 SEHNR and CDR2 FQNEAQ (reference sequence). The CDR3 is CASSFFLAGRGETQYF. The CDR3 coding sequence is TGTGCCAGCAGCTTCTTCCTAGCGGGTAGAGGAGAGACCCAGTACTTC.

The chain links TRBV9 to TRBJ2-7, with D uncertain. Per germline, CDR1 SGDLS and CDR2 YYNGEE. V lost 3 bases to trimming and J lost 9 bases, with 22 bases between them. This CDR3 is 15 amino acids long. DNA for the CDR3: TGTGCCAGCAGCGGGATTGAAACTTCCACTACCGGGCAGTACTTC. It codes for CASSGIETSTTGQYF.